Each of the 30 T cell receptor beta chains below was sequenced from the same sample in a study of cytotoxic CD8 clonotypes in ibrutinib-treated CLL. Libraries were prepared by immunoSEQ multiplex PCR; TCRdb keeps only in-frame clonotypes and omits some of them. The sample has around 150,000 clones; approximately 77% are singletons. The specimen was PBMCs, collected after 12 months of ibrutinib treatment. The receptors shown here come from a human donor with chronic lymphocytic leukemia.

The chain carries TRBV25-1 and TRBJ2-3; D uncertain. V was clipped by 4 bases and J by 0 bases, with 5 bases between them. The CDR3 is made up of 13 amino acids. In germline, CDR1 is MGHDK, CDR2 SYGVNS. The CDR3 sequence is CASSVDSTDTQYF. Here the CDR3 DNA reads TGTGCCAGCAGTGTGGATAGCACAGATACGCAGTATTTT.

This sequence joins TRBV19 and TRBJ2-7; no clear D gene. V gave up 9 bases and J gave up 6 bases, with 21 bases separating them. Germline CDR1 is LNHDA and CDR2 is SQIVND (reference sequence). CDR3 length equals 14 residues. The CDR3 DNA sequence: TGTGCCAGCACCACGTACTTTCAGGAAGGCGAGCAGTACTTC. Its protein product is CASTTYFQEGEQYF. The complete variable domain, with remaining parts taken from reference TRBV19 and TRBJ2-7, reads DGGITQSPKYLFRKEGQNVTLSCEQNLNHDAMYWYRQDPGQGLRLIYYSQIVNDFQKGDIAEGYSVSREKKESFPLTVTSAQKNPTAFYLCASTTYFQEGEQYFGPGTRLTVT.

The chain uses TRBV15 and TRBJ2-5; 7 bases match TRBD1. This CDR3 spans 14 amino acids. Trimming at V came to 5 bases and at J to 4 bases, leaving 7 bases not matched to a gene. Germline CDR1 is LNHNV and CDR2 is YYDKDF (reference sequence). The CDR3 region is CATSQTGKAETQYF. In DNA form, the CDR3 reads TGTGCCACCAGCCAGACAGGGAAGGCAGAGACCCAGTACTTC.

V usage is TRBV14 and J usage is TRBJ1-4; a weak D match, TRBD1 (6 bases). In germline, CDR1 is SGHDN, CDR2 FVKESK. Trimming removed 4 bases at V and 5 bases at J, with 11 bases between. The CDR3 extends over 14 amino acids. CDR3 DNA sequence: TGTGCCAGCAGCCTCGGGACAAGAAATGAAAAACTGTTTTTT. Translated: CASSLGTRNEKLFF.

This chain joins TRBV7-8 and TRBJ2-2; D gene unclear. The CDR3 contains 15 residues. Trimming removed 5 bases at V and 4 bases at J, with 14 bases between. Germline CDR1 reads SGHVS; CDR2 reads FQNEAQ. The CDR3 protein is CASSDLLRGTGELFF. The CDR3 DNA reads TGTGCCAGCAGCGATCTCCTGCGAGGCACCGGGGAGCTGTTTTTT.

The CDR3 DNA reads TGCAGCGACCTCGGGCTAGGTGGGGAGACCCAGTACTTC. It specifies CSDLGLGGETQYF. The rearrangement links TRBV29-1 to TRBJ2-5; D gene uncertain. Germline V gene lookup returns CDR1 SQVTM and CDR2 ANQGSEA. Trimming took off 7 bases at V and 5 bases at J, with 17 bases between the two ends. CDR3 length equals 13 residues.

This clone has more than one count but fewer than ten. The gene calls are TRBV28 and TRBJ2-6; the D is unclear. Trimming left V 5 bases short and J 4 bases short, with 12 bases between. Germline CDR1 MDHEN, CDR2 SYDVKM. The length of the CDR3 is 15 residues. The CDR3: CASSLAALGANVLTF. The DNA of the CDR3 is TGTGCCAGCAGTCTTGCCGCTCTGGGGGCCAACGTCCTGACTTTC. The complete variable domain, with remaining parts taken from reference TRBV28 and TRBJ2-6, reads DVKVTQSSRYLVKRTGEKVFLECVQDMDHENMFWYRQDPGLGLRLIYFSYDVKMKEKGDIPEGYSVSREKKERFSLILESASTNQTSMYLCASSLAALGANVLTFGAGSRLTVL.

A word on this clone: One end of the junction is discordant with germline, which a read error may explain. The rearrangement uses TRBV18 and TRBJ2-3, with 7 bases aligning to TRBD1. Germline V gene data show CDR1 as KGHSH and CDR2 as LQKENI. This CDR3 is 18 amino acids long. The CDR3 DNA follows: TGTGCCAGCTCACCAGGCCCGCAGGGGGTGTGGGGGACAGATACGCGGTATTTT. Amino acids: CASSPGPQGVWGTDTRYF.

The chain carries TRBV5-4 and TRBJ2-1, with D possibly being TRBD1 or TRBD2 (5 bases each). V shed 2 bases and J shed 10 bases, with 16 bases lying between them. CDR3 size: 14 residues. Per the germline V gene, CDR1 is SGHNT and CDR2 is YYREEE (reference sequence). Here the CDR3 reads CASSLKGTVREQFF. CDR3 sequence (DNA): TGTGCCAGCAGCTTAAAAGGGACGGTCCGAGAGCAGTTCTTC.

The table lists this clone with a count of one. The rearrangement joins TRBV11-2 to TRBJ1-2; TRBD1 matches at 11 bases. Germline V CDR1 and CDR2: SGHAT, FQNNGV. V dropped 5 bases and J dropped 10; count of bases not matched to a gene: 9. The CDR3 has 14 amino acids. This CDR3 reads CASSPGQGVGPYTF. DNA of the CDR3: TGTGCCAGCAGCCCGGGACAGGGGGTCGGTCCCTACACCTTC.

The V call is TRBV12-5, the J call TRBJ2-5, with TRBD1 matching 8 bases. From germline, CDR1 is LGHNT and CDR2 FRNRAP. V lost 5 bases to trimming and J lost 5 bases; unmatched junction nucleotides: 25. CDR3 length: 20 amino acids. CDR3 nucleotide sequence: TGTGCTAGTGGTATAGGACTCAAGTCAGGCACCGACAGGGGACGGGAGACCCAGTACTTC. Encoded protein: CASGIGLKSGTDRGRETQYF.

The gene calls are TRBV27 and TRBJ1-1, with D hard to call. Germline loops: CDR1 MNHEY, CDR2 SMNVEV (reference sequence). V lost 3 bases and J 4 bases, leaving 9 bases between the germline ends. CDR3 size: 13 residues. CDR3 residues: CASSFASTTEAFF. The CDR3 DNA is TGTGCCAGCAGTTTCGCGTCTACCACTGAAGCTTTCTTT.

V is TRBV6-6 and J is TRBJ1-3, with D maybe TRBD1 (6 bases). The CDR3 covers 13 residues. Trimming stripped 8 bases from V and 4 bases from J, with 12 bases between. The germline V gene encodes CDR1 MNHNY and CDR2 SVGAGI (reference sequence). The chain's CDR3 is CASEGGSGNTIYF. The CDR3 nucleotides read TGTGCCAGCGAGGGGGGTTCGGGAAACACCATATATTTT.

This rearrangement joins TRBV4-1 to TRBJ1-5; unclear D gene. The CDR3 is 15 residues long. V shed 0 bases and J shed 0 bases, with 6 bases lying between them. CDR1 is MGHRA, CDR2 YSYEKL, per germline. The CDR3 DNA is TGCGCCAGCAGCCAAGACAGGTATAGCAATCAGCCCCAGCATTTT. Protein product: CASSQDRYSNQPQHF.

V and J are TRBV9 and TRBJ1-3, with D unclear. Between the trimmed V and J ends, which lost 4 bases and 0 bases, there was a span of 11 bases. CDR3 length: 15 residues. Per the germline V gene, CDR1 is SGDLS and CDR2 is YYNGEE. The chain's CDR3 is CASSLNRGSGNTIYF. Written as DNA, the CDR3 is TGTGCCAGCAGCCTGAACAGAGGCTCTGGAAACACCATATATTTT. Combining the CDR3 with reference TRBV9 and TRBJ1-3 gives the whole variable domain DSGVTQTPKHLITATGQRVTLRCSPRSGDLSVYWYQQSLDQGLQFLIQYYNGEERAKGNILERFSAQQFPDLHSELNLSSLELGDSALYFCASSLNRGSGNTIYFGEGSWLTVV.

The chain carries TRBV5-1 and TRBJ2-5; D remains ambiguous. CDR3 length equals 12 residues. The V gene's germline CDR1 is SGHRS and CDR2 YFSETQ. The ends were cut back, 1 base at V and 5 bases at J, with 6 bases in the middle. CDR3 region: CASSLTRETQYF. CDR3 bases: TGCGCCAGCAGCTTGACTCGGGAGACCCAGTACTTC.

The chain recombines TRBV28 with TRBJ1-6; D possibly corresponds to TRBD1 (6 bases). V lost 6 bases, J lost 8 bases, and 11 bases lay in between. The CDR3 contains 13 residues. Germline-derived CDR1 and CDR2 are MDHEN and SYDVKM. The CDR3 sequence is CASREQGYSPLHF. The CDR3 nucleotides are TGTGCCAGCAGAGAACAGGGTTATTCACCCCTCCACTTT.

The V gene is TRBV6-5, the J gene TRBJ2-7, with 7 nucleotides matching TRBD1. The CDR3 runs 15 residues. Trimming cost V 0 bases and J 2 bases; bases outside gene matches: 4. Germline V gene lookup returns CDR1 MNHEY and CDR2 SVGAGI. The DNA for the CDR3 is TGTGCCAGCAGTTACTCGGGGGACAGTACCTACGAGCAGTACTTC. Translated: CASSYSGDSTYEQYF.

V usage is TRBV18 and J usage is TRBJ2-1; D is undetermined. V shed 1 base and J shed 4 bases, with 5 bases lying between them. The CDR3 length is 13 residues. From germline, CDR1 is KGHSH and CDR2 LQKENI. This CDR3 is CASSPRLYNEQFF. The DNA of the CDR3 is TGTGCCAGCTCACCACGGCTATACAATGAGCAGTTCTTC.

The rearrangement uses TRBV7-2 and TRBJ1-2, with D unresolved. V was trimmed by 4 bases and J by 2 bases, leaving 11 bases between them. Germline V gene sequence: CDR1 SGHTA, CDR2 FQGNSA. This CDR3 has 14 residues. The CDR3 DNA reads TGTGCCAGCAGCTCAGGACCCAGCAACTATGGCTACACCTTC. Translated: CASSSGPSNYGYTF.

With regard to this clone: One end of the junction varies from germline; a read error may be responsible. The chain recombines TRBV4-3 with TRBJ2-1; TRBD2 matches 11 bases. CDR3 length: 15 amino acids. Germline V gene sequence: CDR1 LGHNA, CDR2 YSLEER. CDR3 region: CASSQPSGGYNEQLF. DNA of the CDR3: TGCGCCAGCAGCCAACCTAGCGGGGGGTACAATGAGCAGCTCTTC.

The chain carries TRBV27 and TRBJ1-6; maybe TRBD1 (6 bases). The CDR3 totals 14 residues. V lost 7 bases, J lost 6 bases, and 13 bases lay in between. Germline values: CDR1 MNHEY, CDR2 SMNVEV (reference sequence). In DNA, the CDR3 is TGTGCCAGCAACCTACAGGGCGGTAATTCACCCCTCCACTTT. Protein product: CASNLQGGNSPLHF.

The CDR3 bases are TGTGCCAGCAGACGAAGTAGAGCGGACTCAGAGCAGTACTTC. Amino acid sequence: CASRRSRADSEQYF. The V and J genes are TRBV27 and TRBJ2-7; possible D gene TRBD2, 5 bases. With 6 bases removed from V and 7 bases from J, the gap between germline ends came to 19 bases. Germline V CDR1 and CDR2: MNHEY, SMNVEV (reference sequence). The CDR3 loop spans 14 amino acids.

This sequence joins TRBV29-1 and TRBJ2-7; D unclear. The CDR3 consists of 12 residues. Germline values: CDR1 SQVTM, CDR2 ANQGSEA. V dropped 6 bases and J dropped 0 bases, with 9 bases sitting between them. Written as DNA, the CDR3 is TGCAGCGTCAAAATGAGCTCCTACGAGCAGTACTTC. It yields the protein CSVKMSSYEQYF.

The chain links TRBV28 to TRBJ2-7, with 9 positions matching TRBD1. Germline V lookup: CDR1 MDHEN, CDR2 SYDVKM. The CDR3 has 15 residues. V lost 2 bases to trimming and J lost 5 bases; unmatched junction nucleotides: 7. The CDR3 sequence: CASSLPGTGSHEQYF. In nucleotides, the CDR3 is TGTGCCAGCAGTTTACCCGGGACAGGGTCCCACGAGCAGTACTTC. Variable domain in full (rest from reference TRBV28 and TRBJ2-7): DVKVTQSSRYLVKRTGEKVFLECVQDMDHENMFWYRQDPGLGLRLIYFSYDVKMKEKGDIPEGYSVSREKKERFSLILESASTNQTSMYLCASSLPGTGSHEQYFGPGTRLTVT.

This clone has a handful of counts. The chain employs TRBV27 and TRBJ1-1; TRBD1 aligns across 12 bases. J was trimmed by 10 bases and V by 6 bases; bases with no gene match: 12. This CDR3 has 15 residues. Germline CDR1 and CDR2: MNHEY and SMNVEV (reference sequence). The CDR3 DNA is TGTGCCAGCAGGCCAACCGGGACAGGGGGCTTAGGAGCTTTCTTT. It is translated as CASRPTGTGGLGAFF.

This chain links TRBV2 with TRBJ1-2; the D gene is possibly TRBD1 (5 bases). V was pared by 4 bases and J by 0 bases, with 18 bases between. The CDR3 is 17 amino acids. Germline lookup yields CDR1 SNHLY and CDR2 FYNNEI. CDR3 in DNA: TGTGCCAGCAGTGTGTACCCGAGACAGAATACTAACTATGGCTACACCTTC. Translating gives CASSVYPRQNTNYGYTF.

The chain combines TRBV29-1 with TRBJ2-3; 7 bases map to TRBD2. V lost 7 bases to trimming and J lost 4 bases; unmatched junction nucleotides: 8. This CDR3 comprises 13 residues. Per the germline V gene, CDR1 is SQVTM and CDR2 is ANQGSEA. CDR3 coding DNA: TGCAGCGGGCGGGGGTCCTTCTCAGATACGCAGTATTTT. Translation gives CSGRGSFSDTQYF.

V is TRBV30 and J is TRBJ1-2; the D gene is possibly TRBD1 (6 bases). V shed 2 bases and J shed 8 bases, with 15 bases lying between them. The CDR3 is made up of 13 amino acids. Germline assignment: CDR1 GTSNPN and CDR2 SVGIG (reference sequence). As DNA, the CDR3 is TGTGCCTGGAGTCCGCACAGGGTCAACGGCTACACCTTC. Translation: CAWSPHRVNGYTF.

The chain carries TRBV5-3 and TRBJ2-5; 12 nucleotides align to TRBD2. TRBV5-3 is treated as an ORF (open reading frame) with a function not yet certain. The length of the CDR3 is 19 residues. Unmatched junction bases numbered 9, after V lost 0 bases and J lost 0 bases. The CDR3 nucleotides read TGTGCCAGAAGCTTGGTTCTGAGGACTAGCGGGGAGTACCAAGAGACCCAGTACTTC. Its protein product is CARSLVLRTSGEYQETQYF.